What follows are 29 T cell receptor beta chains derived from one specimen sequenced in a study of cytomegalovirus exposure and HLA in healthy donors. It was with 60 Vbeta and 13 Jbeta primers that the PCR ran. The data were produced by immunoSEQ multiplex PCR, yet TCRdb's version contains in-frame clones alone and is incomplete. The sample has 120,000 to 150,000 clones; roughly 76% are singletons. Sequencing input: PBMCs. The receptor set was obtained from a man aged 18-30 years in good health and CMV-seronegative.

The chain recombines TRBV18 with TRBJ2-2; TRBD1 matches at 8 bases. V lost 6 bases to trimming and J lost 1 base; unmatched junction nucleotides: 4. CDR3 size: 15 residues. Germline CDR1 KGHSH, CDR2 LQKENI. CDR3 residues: CASSPGTGNTGELFF. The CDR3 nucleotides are TGTGCCAGCTCGCCCGGGACAGGGAACACCGGGGAGCTGTTTTTT.

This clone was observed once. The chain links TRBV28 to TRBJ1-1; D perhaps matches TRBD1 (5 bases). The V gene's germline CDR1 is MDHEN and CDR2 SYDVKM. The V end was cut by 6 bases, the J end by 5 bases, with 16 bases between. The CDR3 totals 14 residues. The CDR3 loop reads CASRTGGIWTEAFF. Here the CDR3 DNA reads TGTGCCAGCAGAACAGGCGGCATTTGGACTGAAGCTTTCTTT.

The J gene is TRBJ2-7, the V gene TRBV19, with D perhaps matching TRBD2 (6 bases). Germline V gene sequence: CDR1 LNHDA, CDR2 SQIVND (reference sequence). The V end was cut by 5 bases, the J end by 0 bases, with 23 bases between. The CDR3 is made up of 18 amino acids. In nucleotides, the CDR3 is TGTGCCAGTAGTCTCCTCGGGTCGCCTAGCGAGAGCTCCTACGAGCAGTACTTC. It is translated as CASSLLGSPSESSYEQYF.

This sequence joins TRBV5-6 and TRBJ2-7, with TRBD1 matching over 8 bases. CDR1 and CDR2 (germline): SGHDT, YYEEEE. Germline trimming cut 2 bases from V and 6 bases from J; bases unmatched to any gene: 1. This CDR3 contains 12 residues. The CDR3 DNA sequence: TGTGCCAGCAGCTTTGGGACAGGCGAGCAGTACTTC. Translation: CASSFGTGEQYF.

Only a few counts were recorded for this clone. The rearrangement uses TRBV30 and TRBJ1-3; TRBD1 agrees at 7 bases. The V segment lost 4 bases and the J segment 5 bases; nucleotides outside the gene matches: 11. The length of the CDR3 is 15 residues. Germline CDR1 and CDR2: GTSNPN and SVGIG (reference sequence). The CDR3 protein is CAWTLTGSSRNTIYF. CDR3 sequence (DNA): TGTGCCTGGACCCTGACAGGGTCCAGCAGAAACACCATATATTTT. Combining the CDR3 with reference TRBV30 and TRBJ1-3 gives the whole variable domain SQTIHQWPATLVQPVGSPLSLECTVEGTSNPNLYWYRQAAGRGLQLLFYSVGIGQISSEVPQNLSASRPQDRQFILSSKKLLLSDSGFYLCAWTLTGSSRNTIYFGEGSWLTVV.

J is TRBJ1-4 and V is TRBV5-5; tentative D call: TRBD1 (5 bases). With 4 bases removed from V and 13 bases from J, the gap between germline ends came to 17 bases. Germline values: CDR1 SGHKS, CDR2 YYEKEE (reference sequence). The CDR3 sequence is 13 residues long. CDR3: CASSPPGGYILFF. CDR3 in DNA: TGTGCCAGCAGCCCGCCCGGGGGGTACATACTGTTTTTT.

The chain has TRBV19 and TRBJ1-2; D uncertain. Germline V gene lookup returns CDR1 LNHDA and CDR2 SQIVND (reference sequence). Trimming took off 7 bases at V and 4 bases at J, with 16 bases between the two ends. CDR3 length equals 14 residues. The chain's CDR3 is CASKEEVLGYGYTF. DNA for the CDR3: TGTGCCAGTAAGGAGGAGGTCTTAGGCTATGGCTACACCTTC.

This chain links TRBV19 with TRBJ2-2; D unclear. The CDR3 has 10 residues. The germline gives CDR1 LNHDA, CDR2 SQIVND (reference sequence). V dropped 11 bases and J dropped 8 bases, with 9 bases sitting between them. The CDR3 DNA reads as TGTGCCCCCCGGCGGGGGGAGCTGTTTTTT. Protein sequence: CAPRRGELFF.

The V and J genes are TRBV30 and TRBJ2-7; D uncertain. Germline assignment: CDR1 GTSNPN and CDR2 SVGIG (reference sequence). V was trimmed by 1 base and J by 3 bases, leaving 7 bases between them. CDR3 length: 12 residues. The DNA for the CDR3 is TGTGCCTGGAGTGGACTTTACTACGAGCAGTACTTC. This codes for CAWSGLYYEQYF. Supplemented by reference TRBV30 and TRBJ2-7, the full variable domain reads SQTIHQWPATLVQPVGSPLSLECTVEGTSNPNLYWYRQAAGRGLQLLFYSVGIGQISSEVPQNLSASRPQDRQFILSSKKLLLSDSGFYLCAWSGLYYEQYFGPGTRLTVT.

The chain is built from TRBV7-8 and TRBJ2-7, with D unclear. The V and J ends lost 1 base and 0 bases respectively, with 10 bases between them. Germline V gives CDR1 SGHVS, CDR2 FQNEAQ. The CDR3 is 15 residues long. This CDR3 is CASSLGGTSSYEQYF. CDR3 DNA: TGTGCCAGCAGCTTAGGAGGAACGAGCTCCTACGAGCAGTACTTC.

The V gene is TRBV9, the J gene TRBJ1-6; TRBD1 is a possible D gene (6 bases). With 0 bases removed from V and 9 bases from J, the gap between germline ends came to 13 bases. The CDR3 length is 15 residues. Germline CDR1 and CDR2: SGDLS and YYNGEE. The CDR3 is CASSVVTGGRSPLHF. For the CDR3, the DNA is TGTGCCAGCAGCGTAGTAACGGGGGGCCGTTCACCCCTCCACTTT.

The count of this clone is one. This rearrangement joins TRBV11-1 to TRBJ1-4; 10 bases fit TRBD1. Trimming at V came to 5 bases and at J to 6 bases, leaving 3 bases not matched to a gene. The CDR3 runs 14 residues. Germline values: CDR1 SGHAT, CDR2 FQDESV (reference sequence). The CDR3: CASSPGQGYEKLFF. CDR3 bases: TGTGCCAGCAGCCCGGGACAGGGGTATGAAAAACTGTTTTTT. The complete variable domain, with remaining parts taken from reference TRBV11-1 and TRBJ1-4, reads EAEVAQSPRYKITEKSQAVAFWCDPISGHATLYWYRQILGQGPELLVQFQDESVVDDSQLPKDRFSAERLKGVDSTLKIQPAELGDSAMYLCASSPGQGYEKLFFGSGTQLSVL.

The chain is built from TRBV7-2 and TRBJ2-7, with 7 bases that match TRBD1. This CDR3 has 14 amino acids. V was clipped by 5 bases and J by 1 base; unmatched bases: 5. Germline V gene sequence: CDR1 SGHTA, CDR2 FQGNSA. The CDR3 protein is CASSPGTVSYEQYF. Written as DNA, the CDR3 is TGTGCCAGCAGCCCAGGGACAGTTTCCTACGAGCAGTACTTC.

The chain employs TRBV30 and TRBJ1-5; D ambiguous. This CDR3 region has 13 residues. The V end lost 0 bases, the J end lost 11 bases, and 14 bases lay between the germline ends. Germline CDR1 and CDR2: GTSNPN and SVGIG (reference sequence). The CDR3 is CAWSVSKSTTQHF. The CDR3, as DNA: TGTGCCTGGAGTGTATCTAAGAGTACGACCCAGCATTTT.

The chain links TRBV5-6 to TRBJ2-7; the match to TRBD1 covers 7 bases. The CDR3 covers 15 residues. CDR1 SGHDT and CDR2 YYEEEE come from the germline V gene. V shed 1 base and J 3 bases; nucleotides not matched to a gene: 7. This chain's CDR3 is CASSLYGQEDYEQYF. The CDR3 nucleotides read TGTGCCAGCAGCTTGTATGGACAGGAGGACTACGAGCAGTACTTC.

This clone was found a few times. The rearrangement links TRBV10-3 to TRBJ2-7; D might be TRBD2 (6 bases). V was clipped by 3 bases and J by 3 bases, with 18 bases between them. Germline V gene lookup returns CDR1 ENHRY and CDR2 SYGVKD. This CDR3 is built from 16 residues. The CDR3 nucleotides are TGTGCCATCAGTGATTTCGAGACTAGTATAGGCTACGAGCAGTACTTC. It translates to CAISDFETSIGYEQYF.

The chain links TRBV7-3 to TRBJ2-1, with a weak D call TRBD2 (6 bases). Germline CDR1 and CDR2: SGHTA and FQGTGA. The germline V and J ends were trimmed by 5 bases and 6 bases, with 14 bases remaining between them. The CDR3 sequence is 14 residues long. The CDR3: CASSPLALANEQFF. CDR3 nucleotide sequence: TGTGCCAGCAGCCCCCTAGCGTTAGCCAATGAGCAGTTCTTC.

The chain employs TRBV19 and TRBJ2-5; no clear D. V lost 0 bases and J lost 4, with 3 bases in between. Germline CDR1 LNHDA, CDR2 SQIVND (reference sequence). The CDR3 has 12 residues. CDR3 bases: TGTGCCAGTAGTATAGAAGCAGAGACCCAGTACTTC. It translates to CASSIEAETQYF.

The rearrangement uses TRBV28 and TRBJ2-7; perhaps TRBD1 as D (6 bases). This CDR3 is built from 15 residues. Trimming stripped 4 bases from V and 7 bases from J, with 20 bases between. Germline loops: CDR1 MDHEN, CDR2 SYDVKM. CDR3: CASSSPPQGPREQYF. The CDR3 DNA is TGTGCCAGCAGTTCTCCCCCACAGGGTCCGAGGGAGCAGTACTTC. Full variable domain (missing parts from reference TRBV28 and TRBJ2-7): DVKVTQSSRYLVKRTGEKVFLECVQDMDHENMFWYRQDPGLGLRLIYFSYDVKMKEKGDIPEGYSVSREKKERFSLILESASTNQTSMYLCASSSPPQGPREQYFGPGTRLTVT.

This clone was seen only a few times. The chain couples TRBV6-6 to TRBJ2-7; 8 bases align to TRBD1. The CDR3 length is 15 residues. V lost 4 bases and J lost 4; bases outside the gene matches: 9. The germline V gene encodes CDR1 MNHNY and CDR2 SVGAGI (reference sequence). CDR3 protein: CASSSDRVFRYEQYF. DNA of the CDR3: TGTGCCAGCAGTTCGGACAGGGTGTTTCGATACGAGCAGTACTTC.

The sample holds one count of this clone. The chain's CDR3 is CAWRKGGGTEAFF. Here the CDR3 DNA reads TGTGCCTGGAGAAAGGGCGGAGGCACTGAAGCTTTCTTT. The V gene is TRBV30, the J gene TRBJ1-1; D ambiguous. Looked up from germline, CDR1 is GTSNPN and CDR2 is SVGIG (reference sequence). The CDR3 consists of 13 residues. V was pared by 3 bases and J by 4 bases, with 12 bases between.

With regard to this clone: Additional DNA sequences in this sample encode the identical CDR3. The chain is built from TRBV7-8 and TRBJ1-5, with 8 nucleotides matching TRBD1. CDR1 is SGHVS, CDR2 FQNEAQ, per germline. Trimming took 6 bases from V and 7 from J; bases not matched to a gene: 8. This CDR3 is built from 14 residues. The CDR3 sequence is CASSLGQGGQPQHF. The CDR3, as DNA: TGTGCCAGCAGTCTTGGACAGGGCGGGCAGCCCCAGCATTTT.

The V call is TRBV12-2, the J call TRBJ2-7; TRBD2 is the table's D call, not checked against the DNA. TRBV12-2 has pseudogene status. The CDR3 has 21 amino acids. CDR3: CASRLELSGRGRQADAYEQYF. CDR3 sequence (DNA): TGTGCAAGTCGCTTAGAGCTGAGTGGGCGGGGACGGCAGGCCGACGCCTACGAGCAGTACTTC.

Here the CDR3 DNA reads TGTGCCAGCTCACTATCAGGCTCTGGGGCCAACGTCCTGACTTTC. Translation: CASSLSGSGANVLTF. The genes are TRBV18 and TRBJ2-6; D is unclear. The V gene lost 4 bases and the J gene lost 0 bases, with 7 bases spanning the gap. Germline V CDR1 and CDR2: KGHSH, LQKENI. This CDR3 is 15 amino acids long.

Here the CDR3 reads CASSVGTGVSGYTF. CDR3 sequence (DNA): TGTGCCAGCAGTGTCGGGACAGGGGTTTCTGGCTACACCTTC. This sequence joins TRBV25-1 and TRBJ1-2; 10 nucleotides match TRBD1. Unmatched junction bases numbered 6, after V lost 4 bases and J lost 7 bases. The CDR3 is 14 residues long. Germline loops: CDR1 MGHDK, CDR2 SYGVNS.

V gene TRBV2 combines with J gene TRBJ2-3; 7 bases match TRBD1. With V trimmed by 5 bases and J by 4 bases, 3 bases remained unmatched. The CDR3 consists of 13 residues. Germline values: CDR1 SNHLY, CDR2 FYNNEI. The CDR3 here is CASSFTGADTQYF. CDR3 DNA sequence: TGTGCCAGCAGTTTCACAGGGGCAGATACGCAGTATTTT.

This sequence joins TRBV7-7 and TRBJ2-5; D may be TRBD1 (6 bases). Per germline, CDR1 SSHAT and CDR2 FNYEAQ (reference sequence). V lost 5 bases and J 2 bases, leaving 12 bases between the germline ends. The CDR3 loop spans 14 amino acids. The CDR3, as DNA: TGTGCCAGCAGCGCCATCGACAGGCAAGAGACCCAGTACTTC. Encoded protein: CASSAIDRQETQYF.

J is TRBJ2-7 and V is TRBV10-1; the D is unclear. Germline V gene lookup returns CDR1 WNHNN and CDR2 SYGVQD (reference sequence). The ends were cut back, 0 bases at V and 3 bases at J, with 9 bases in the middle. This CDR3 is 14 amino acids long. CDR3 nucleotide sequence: TGCGCCAGCAGTGAGTCTACCGCGGTCTACGAGCAGTACTTC. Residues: CASSESTAVYEQYF.

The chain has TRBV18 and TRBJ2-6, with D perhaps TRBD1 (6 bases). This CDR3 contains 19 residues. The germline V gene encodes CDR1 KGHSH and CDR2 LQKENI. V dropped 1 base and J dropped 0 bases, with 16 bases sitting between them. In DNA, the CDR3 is TGTGCCAGCTCACCACTCACAGGACAGCTTTTCTCTGGGGCCAACGTCCTGACTTTC. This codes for CASSPLTGQLFSGANVLTF. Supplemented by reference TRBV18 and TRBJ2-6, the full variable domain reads NAGVMQNPRHLVRRRGQEARLRCSPMKGHSHVYWYRQLPEEGLKFMVYLQKENIIDESGMPKERFSAEFPKEGPSILRIQQVVRGDSAAYFCASSPLTGQLFSGANVLTFGAGSRLTVL.